Each of the 24 T cell receptor beta chains below was sequenced from the same sample in a study of cytomegalovirus exposure and HLA in healthy donors. PCR primers comprised 60 Vbeta and 13 Jbeta primers. Assay used: immunoSEQ multiplex PCR; TCRdb lists only in-frame clones, some missing. Of 70,000 to 100,000 clones in the sample, over 55% were seen once. Sequenced: PBMCs. These receptors were collected from a woman in her fifties or sixties in good health and CMV-seropositive.

V usage is TRBV27 and J usage is TRBJ1-4, with TRBD1 matching 7 bases. The CDR3 extends over 15 amino acids. V shed 6 bases and J 2 bases; nucleotides not matched to a gene: 6. The germline gives CDR1 MNHEY, CDR2 SMNVEV (reference sequence). The CDR3 region has the DNA TGTGCCAGCAGGACAGGGTGGGCGACTAATGAAAAACTGTTTTTT. It translates to CASRTGWATNEKLFF.

The CDR3, as DNA: TGTGCCAGTAGCAGGGACAGCGGGCGATCTGAAGCTTTCTTT. Its protein product is CASSRDSGRSEAFF. The chain uses TRBV19 and TRBJ1-1; 7 positions agree with TRBD1. CDR1 and CDR2 from the germline V gene are LNHDA and SQIVND (reference sequence). Trimming removed 6 bases from V and 6 bases from J; junction bases left unmatched: 10. The CDR3 runs 14 residues.

J is TRBJ2-7 and V is TRBV11-2; no reliable D call. This CDR3 spans 12 amino acids. Germline values: CDR1 SGHAT, CDR2 FQNNGV. Trimming pared 5 bases from V and 2 bases from J, leaving 7 bases between. The CDR3 region is CASSPDTYEQYF. CDR3 DNA sequence: TGTGCCAGCAGCCCCGACACCTACGAGCAGTACTTC.

Worth noting for this clone: This sample includes further DNA sequences coding for the same CDR3. V and J are TRBV28 and TRBJ1-1; D is undetermined. Germline CDR1 reads MDHEN; CDR2 reads SYDVKM. This CDR3 region has 12 residues. V shed 6 bases and J shed 1 base, with 6 bases lying between them. The CDR3 bases are TGTGCCAGCAGCTTCCCGAACACTGAAGCTTTCTTT. Residues: CASSFPNTEAFF.

V gene TRBV10-1 combines with J gene TRBJ1-1, with 7 bases fitting TRBD1. The CDR3 covers 13 residues. Unmatched junction bases numbered 3, after V lost 5 bases and J lost 3 bases. CDR1 is WNHNN and CDR2 is SYGVQD in the germline V gene (reference sequence). CDR3 nucleotides: TGCGCCAGCAGTACAGGGGTGGACACTGAAGCTTTCTTT. It codes for CASSTGVDTEAFF.

CDR3 nucleotides: TGCGCCAGCAGCCAGTTTTCGACAGGGATTAATGAAAAACTGTTTTTT. The encoded protein is CASSQFSTGINEKLFF. The chain is built from TRBV4-3 and TRBJ1-4, with 7 bases lining up with TRBD1. The junction had 8 bases not matched to a gene; V was cut back by 3 bases and J by 4 bases. CDR3 length: 16 amino acids. CDR1 is LGHNA and CDR2 is YSLEER in the germline V gene.

V and J are TRBV11-2 and TRBJ2-3, with a weak D call TRBD2 (7 bases). This CDR3 has 17 amino acids. Between the trimmed V and J ends, which lost 4 bases and 0 bases, there was a span of 17 bases. Germline values: CDR1 SGHAT, CDR2 FQNNGV. The CDR3 DNA reads as TGTGCCAGCAGCTCCCGAGGGGGGGGCTCGAGCACAGATACGCAGTATTTT. Its translation: CASSSRGGGSSTDTQYF.

This clone was seen only a few times. This chain uses TRBV6-1 with TRBJ2-5; 10 nucleotides agree with TRBD1. The J call is uncertain, as TRBJ2-7 better fits the DNA end. Germline V lookup: CDR1 MNHNS, CDR2 SASEGT. The CDR3 runs 14 residues. CDR3: CASSVWTGGYEQYF. As DNA, the CDR3 is TGTGCCAGCAGTGTCTGGACAGGGGGCTACGAGCAGTACTTC.

The chain recombines TRBV15 with TRBJ2-3, with TRBD1 matching over 9 bases. Germline V gene data show CDR1 as LNHNV and CDR2 as YYDKDF (reference sequence). The V and J ends lost 1 base and 3 bases, in that order; junction bases with no gene match: 2. The CDR3 runs 15 residues. The CDR3, as DNA: TGTGCCACCAGCAGAGGACAGGGGGAAACAGATACGCAGTATTTT. This gives the protein CATSRGQGETDTQYF.

CDR3 DNA sequence: TGCAGCGTTGGTGGACAGGGGGCTCGAAGGGAGACCCAGTACTTC. It translates to CSVGGQGARRETQYF. This chain uses TRBV29-1 with TRBJ2-5, with TRBD1 matching 11 bases. The CDR3 has 15 residues. With V trimmed by 4 bases and J by 5 bases, 9 bases remained unmatched. CDR1 and CDR2 (germline): SQVTM, ANQGSEA.

This chain uses TRBV14 with TRBJ2-7, with 9 positions matching TRBD1. CDR1 and CDR2 (germline): SGHDN, FVKESK. The CDR3 contains 14 residues. The V segment lost 5 bases and the J segment 3 bases; nucleotides outside the gene matches: 5. The CDR3 region is CASSSGTGYYEQYF. DNA for the CDR3: TGTGCCAGCAGCTCCGGGACAGGGTACTACGAGCAGTACTTC.

A single count supports this clone. This sequence joins TRBV28 and TRBJ1-2; D gene uncertain. V lost 2 bases to trimming and J lost 1 base, with 8 bases between them. The CDR3 totals 14 residues. CDR1 is MDHEN and CDR2 is SYDVKM in the germline V gene. The DNA for the CDR3 is TGTGCCAGCAGTTTAGGGCAGTATAACTATGGCTACACCTTC. It specifies CASSLGQYNYGYTF.

In this sample, this clone turned up a few times. The V call is TRBV27, the J call TRBJ2-1; TRBD2 agrees at 9 bases. Losses at the gene ends were 5 bases for V and 7 bases for J; bases not matched to a gene: 6. CDR1 is MNHEY and CDR2 is SMNVEV in the germline V gene (reference sequence). CDR3 size: 14 residues. This CDR3 reads CASSQTSGGNEQFF. The CDR3 nucleotides are TGTGCCAGCAGTCAGACTAGCGGCGGTAATGAGCAGTTCTTC.

This clone was seen a few times. This chain links TRBV6-5 with TRBJ1-2, with D uncertain. This CDR3 has 15 amino acids. Germline CDR1 and CDR2: MNHEY and SVGAGI. The V end lost 0 bases, the J end lost 2 bases, and 10 bases lay between the germline ends. This CDR3 is CASSYSRGGNYGYTF. The CDR3 nucleotides are TGTGCCAGCAGTTACTCCCGAGGAGGCAACTATGGCTACACCTTC.

This clone was counted a single time. This chain connects TRBV30 to TRBJ2-5, with D perhaps TRBD1 (6 bases). Germline V lookup: CDR1 GTSNPN, CDR2 SVGIG (reference sequence). Trimming removed 2 bases at V and 7 bases at J, with 11 bases between. CDR3 length equals 12 residues. The CDR3 nucleotides read TGTGCCTGGAGTACAGGGTCGGGGACCCAGTACTTC. It encodes CAWSTGSGTQYF.

The chain couples TRBV28 to TRBJ2-7; 10 bases agree with TRBD1. V dropped 6 bases and J dropped 3; count of bases not matched to a gene: 8. The CDR3 sequence is 15 residues long. Germline V gene data show CDR1 as MDHEN and CDR2 as SYDVKM. DNA for the CDR3: TGTGCCAGCAGGGCCGGGACAGGGGTGAGCTACGAGCAGTACTTC. Translating gives CASRAGTGVSYEQYF.

By share, this clone ranks as medium-sized. The chain couples TRBV4-1 to TRBJ1-1; TRBD1 agrees at 7 bases. Per germline, CDR1 MGHRA and CDR2 YSYEKL. V was clipped by 3 bases and J by 3 bases; unmatched bases: 4. The CDR3 length is 14 residues. The CDR3 nucleotides read TGCGCCAGCAGCCACCCTGACAGGGACACTGAAGCTTTCTTT. Its translation is CASSHPDRDTEAFF.

The rearrangement links TRBV30 to TRBJ1-1; D not resolved. Germline V lookup: CDR1 GTSNPN, CDR2 SVGIG (reference sequence). V was cut by 0 bases and J by 5 bases, with 10 bases left in between. The length of the CDR3 is 13 residues. The CDR3: CAWSVTGSTEAFF. The CDR3 bases are TGTGCCTGGAGTGTAACGGGGAGTACTGAAGCTTTCTTT.

This sequence joins TRBV28 and TRBJ2-6; TRBD1 might be the D (6 bases). Germline V CDR1 and CDR2: MDHEN, SYDVKM. The germline V and J ends were trimmed by 6 bases and 0 bases, with 18 bases remaining between them. The CDR3 is made up of 18 amino acids. The CDR3 bases are TGTGCCAGCAGAGCCCCCCAGGGGCCCTCCTCTGGGGCCAACGTCCTGACTTTC. Protein: CASRAPQGPSSGANVLTF.

V usage is TRBV11-2 and J usage is TRBJ2-5; 10 bases agree with TRBD1. Germline assignment: CDR1 SGHAT and CDR2 FQNNGV. CDR3 length: 15 residues. Trimming cost V 4 bases and J 3 bases; bases outside gene matches: 5. The CDR3 loop reads CASSSPGTGEETQYF. CDR3 nucleotide sequence: TGTGCCAGCAGCTCGCCGGGGACAGGGGAAGAGACCCAGTACTTC.

The gene calls are TRBV5-6 and TRBJ1-2, with D possibly matching TRBD1 (5 bases). The germline gives CDR1 SGHDT, CDR2 YYEEEE. CDR3 length equals 13 residues. Between the trimmed V and J ends, which lost 0 bases and 4 bases, there was a span of 7 bases. CDR3: CASSLDQGYGYTF. For the CDR3, the DNA is TGTGCCAGCAGCTTGGACCAGGGCTATGGCTACACCTTC.

The chain is built from TRBV4-1 and TRBJ1-5; tentative D call: TRBD1 (5 bases). V was clipped by 0 bases and J by 6 bases, with 9 bases between them. Germline V CDR1 and CDR2: MGHRA, YSYEKL. This CDR3 region has 14 residues. This chain's CDR3 is CASSQDSGRQPQHF. In nucleotides, the CDR3 is TGCGCCAGCAGCCAAGATTCAGGGCGTCAGCCCCAGCATTTT.

V and J are TRBV10-3 and TRBJ2-4; perhaps TRBD2 as D (6 bases). The V end lost 2 bases, the J end lost 0 bases, and 8 bases lay between the germline ends. The CDR3 is 15 residues long. Germline V gene lookup returns CDR1 ENHRY and CDR2 SYGVKD. The CDR3: CAISEGGIAKNIQYF. CDR3 nucleotide sequence: TGTGCCATCAGTGAGGGGGGGATAGCCAAAAACATTCAGTACTTC.

This clone was seen a handful of times. Other nucleotide sequences in the sample specify the same CDR3. V and J are TRBV5-1 and TRBJ2-1; D possibly corresponds to TRBD2 (7 bases). V was shortened by 1 base and J by 4 bases, with 12 bases between the two germline ends. From germline, CDR1 is SGHRS and CDR2 YFSETQ. The CDR3 is 15 residues long. The DNA of the CDR3 is TGCGCCAGCAGCTTGACGGGGGGCAGTTACAATGAGCAGTTCTTC. Encoded protein: CASSLTGGSYNEQFF.